This TCR beta chain was captured in a study of T cell responses to AZD1222 COVID-19 vaccine. Profiling relied on immunoSEQ multiplex PCR, and the TCRdb table lists in-frame clones only, not all of them. The sample holds 95,000 to 150,000 clones, 75% to 90% seen once. Of note for this clone: A junction boundary mismatches the germline segment, possibly from a read error.

Germline V lookup: CDR1 SNHLY, CDR2 FYNNEI. The CDR3 totals 8 residues. The TCR sequence derives from an adult in good health. The chain links TRBV2 to TRBJ1-2; D is unclear. The sample in question was peripheral blood, obtained on day 0 of AZD1222 vaccination. The CDR3 is CASSEMSF. CDR3 sequence (DNA): TGTGCCAGCAGTGAGATGAGCTTC.